One and the same sample provided the 23 T cell receptor beta chains below, sequenced in a study of blood T cell repertoires in COVID-19. TCRdb's copy holds only in-frame clones and misses some; the assay was immunoSEQ multiplex PCR. The sample has some 140,000 clones, approximately 80% seen once. Sequencing input: peripheral blood. The receptors originated from a woman in her fifties or sixties with COVID-19, enrolled during active disease.

This sequence joins TRBV6-5 and TRBJ1-2; D perhaps matches TRBD1 (5 bases). Germline V gene lookup returns CDR1 MNHEY and CDR2 SVGAGI. V dropped 5 bases and J dropped 5 bases, with 12 bases sitting between them. This CDR3 spans 13 amino acids. The CDR3 coding sequence is TGTGCCAGCAGTACCCAGGGTTCTTATGGCTACACCTTC. Translation: CASSTQGSYGYTF.

With respect to this clone: Within the sample, other DNA sequences also encode this same CDR3. The chain uses TRBV5-1 and TRBJ1-4; perhaps TRBD1 as D (5 bases). Germline assignment: CDR1 SGHRS and CDR2 YFSETQ. Trimming pared 2 bases from V and 3 bases from J, leaving 5 bases between. The CDR3 has 13 amino acids. The CDR3 loop reads CASSLGANEKLFF. Written as DNA, the CDR3 is TGCGCCAGCAGCTTAGGGGCTAATGAAAAACTGTTTTTT.

The chain couples TRBV5-1 to TRBJ1-6; D perhaps matches TRBD1 (6 bases). The V end lost 4 bases, the J end lost 0 bases, and 17 bases lay between the germline ends. CDR1 and CDR2 from the germline V gene are SGHRS and YFSETQ. The CDR3 length is 18 residues. The CDR3 DNA reads TGCGCCAGCAGCCTTGTCGACAGGATGAGCTCCTATAATTCACCCCTCCACTTT. It yields the protein CASSLVDRMSSYNSPLHF.

The chain has TRBV5-6 and TRBJ2-5, with TRBD2 matching 8 bases. V dropped 6 bases and J dropped 5; count of bases not matched to a gene: 6. This CDR3 region has 13 residues. Looked up from germline, CDR1 is SGHDT and CDR2 is YYEEEE. The CDR3 loop is CASTAGAWETQYF. The CDR3 nucleotides are TGTGCCAGCACAGCGGGAGCGTGGGAGACCCAGTACTTC.

CDR3: CASSLEASGRLYEQYF. The DNA of the CDR3 is TGCGCCAGCAGCTTGGAGGCTAGCGGGAGGCTCTACGAGCAGTACTTC. This rearrangement joins TRBV5-1 to TRBJ2-7; TRBD2 aligns across 11 bases. This CDR3 contains 16 residues. Unmatched junction bases numbered 5, after V lost 0 bases and J lost 3 bases. CDR1 is SGHRS and CDR2 is YFSETQ in the germline V gene.

This rearrangement joins TRBV19 to TRBJ2-2; TRBD1 agrees at 8 bases. CDR1 LNHDA and CDR2 SQIVND come from the germline V gene (reference sequence). This CDR3 spans 13 amino acids. Trimming at V came to 10 bases and at J to 8 bases, leaving 9 bases not matched to a gene. The CDR3: CAIRDRSFGELFF. For the CDR3, the DNA is TGTGCCATCCGGGACAGGTCCTTTGGGGAGCTGTTTTTT. Full variable domain (missing parts from reference TRBV19 and TRBJ2-2): DGGITQSPKYLFRKEGQNVTLSCEQNLNHDAMYWYRQDPGQGLRLIYYSQIVNDFQKGDIAEGYSVSREKKESFPLTVTSAQKNPTAFYLCAIRDRSFGELFFGEGSRLTVL.

J is TRBJ1-2 and V is TRBV3-1 (or the pseudogene TRBV3-2); 8 bases fit TRBD1. With 1 base clipped from V and 7 bases from J, the junction kept 2 bases outside the gene matches. This CDR3 comprises 13 residues. Germline CDR1 is LGHDT and CDR2 is YNNKEL (reference sequence). As DNA, the CDR3 is TGTGCCAGCAGCCAAGGGACAGGGAGTGGCTACACCTTC. Protein product: CASSQGTGSGYTF.

The V call is TRBV12-3 or TRBV12-4, the J call TRBJ2-5, with D unclear. This CDR3 region has 13 residues. V lost 2 bases, J lost 5 bases, and 9 bases lay in between. Here the CDR3 reads CASSLRHIETQYF. In DNA form, the CDR3 reads TGTGCCAGCAGTTTAAGACATATCGAGACCCAGTACTTC.

The rearrangement uses TRBV11-2 and TRBJ2-7; TRBD1 aligns across 12 bases. The length of the CDR3 is 16 residues. Germline V gives CDR1 SGHAT, CDR2 FQNNGV. J gave up 6 bases and V 5 bases, and 11 bases lay outside the gene matches. The CDR3 here is CASSPLSGQGASEQYF. The CDR3 region has the DNA TGTGCCAGCAGCCCCCTGTCGGGACAGGGGGCTTCCGAGCAGTACTTC.

V and J are TRBV7-3 and TRBJ1-1, with 8 bases matching TRBD1. Germline values: CDR1 SGHTA, CDR2 FQGTGA. The V gene end was trimmed by 4 bases and the J gene end by 5 bases; junction bases not matched to a gene: 6. This CDR3 comprises 14 residues. CDR3 DNA: TGTGCCAGCAGCTCCACAGGGGGACGGACTGAAGCTTTCTTT. Its protein product is CASSSTGGRTEAFF.

J is TRBJ1-3 and V is TRBV2; TRBD1 matches 7 bases. V lost 5 bases to trimming and J lost 0 bases; unmatched junction nucleotides: 7. Germline CDR1 is SNHLY and CDR2 is FYNNEI. The CDR3 totals 16 residues. CDR3 DNA: TGTGCCAGCAGTCAAACAGGGGCCCTCTCTGGAAACACCATATATTTT. As protein: CASSQTGALSGNTIYF.

This chain joins TRBV18 and TRBJ2-7, with 8 bases that match TRBD1. The germline V gene encodes CDR1 KGHSH and CDR2 LQKENI. The CDR3 runs to 14 residues. Germline trimming cut 6 bases from V and 3 bases from J; bases unmatched to any gene: 7. The CDR3 protein is CASSPDREGYEQYF. The CDR3 coding sequence is TGTGCCAGCTCCCCGGACAGGGAAGGCTACGAGCAGTACTTC.

The gene calls are TRBV18 and TRBJ2-7; D is possibly TRBD1 (6 bases). CDR1 is KGHSH and CDR2 is LQKENI in the germline V gene. CDR3 length: 14 amino acids. The V end lost 3 bases, the J end lost 3 bases, and 12 bases lay between the germline ends. The CDR3 spells CASSPRQADYEQYF. The CDR3 DNA follows: TGTGCCAGCTCACCCCGACAGGCGGACTACGAGCAGTACTTC.

The chain employs TRBV6-5 and TRBJ1-1; TRBD1 aligns across 9 bases. The CDR3 is 14 amino acids. CDR1 and CDR2 from the germline V gene are MNHEY and SVGAGI. V shed 6 bases and J 4 bases; nucleotides not matched to a gene: 6. Here the CDR3 reads CASSRGQGLTEAFF. The DNA of the CDR3 is TGTGCCAGCAGCCGGGGACAGGGCCTCACTGAAGCTTTCTTT.

The J gene is TRBJ2-2, the V gene TRBV29-1, with 10 bases identical to TRBD1. Trimming removed 4 bases from V and 7 bases from J; junction bases left unmatched: 3. The V gene's germline CDR1 is SQVTM and CDR2 ANQGSEA. The CDR3 sequence is 13 residues long. CDR3 sequence reads: CSVGQGAGGELFF. The CDR3 region has the DNA TGCAGCGTTGGACAGGGGGCGGGCGGGGAGCTGTTTTTT.

This rearrangement joins TRBV2 to TRBJ1-4; 8 bases line up with TRBD1. The V gene end was trimmed by 6 bases and the J gene end by 3 bases; junction bases not matched to a gene: 12. The CDR3 consists of 17 residues. The V gene's germline CDR1 is SNHLY and CDR2 FYNNEI. The DNA for the CDR3 is TGTGCCAGCAGCCCCCGGACAGGGCGGGGGCCTAATGAAAAACTGTTTTTT. Its protein product is CASSPRTGRGPNEKLFF.

This chain joins TRBV5-1 and TRBJ1-2; a possible D gene is TRBD1 (6 bases). CDR1 SGHRS and CDR2 YFSETQ come from the germline V gene. The CDR3 runs to 17 residues. V lost 0 bases, J lost 6 bases, and 21 bases lay in between. CDR3 in amino acids: CASSLGWGQGKGHGYTF. DNA for the CDR3: TGCGCCAGCAGCTTGGGTTGGGGTCAGGGGAAGGGCCATGGCTACACCTTC.

The chain links TRBV5-1 to TRBJ1-3; 7 bases are a match to TRBD1. Germline CDR1 and CDR2: SGHRS and YFSETQ. The CDR3 sequence is 14 residues long. Unmatched junction bases numbered 6, after V lost 7 bases and J lost 2 bases. The CDR3 is CASSGTVTGNTIYF. In DNA, the CDR3 is TGCGCCAGCTCTGGGACAGTTACTGGAAACACCATATATTTT.

This chain connects TRBV2 to TRBJ1-5; D unresolved. V lost 3 bases and J lost 6, with 6 bases in between. The germline V gene has CDR1 SNHLY and CDR2 FYNNEI. This CDR3 region has 12 residues. CDR3 residues: CASSDTGQPQHF. Written as DNA, the CDR3 is TGTGCCAGCAGTGATACCGGTCAGCCCCAGCATTTT. Full variable domain (outside the CDR3, taken from reference TRBV2 and TRBJ1-5): EPEVTQTPSHQVTQMGQEVILRCVPISNHLYFYWYRQILGQKVEFLVSFYNNEISEKSEIFDDQFSVERPDGSNFTLKIRSTKLEDSAMYFCASSDTGQPQHFGDGTRLSIL.

The chain combines TRBV3-1 (or the pseudogene TRBV3-2) with TRBJ2-3, with 8 positions matching TRBD2. The CDR3 loop spans 16 amino acids. After removal of 2 bases from V and 5 bases from J, the junction contained 9 bases not matched to a gene. Germline loops: CDR1 LGHDT, CDR2 YNNKEL (reference sequence). CDR3 coding DNA: TGTGCCAGCAGCCAAAGGGTAGCGGGATCGAAAGATACGCAGTATTTT. It yields the protein CASSQRVAGSKDTQYF.

By proportion, this clone is medium-sized. The genes are TRBV19 and TRBJ1-4; D is unclear. Looked up from germline, CDR1 is LNHDA and CDR2 is SQIVND (reference sequence). Trimming left V 2 bases short and J 7 bases short, with 5 bases between. The CDR3 spans 12 residues. CDR3 coding DNA: TGTGCCAGTAGTATACGGAGTGAAAAACTGTTTTTT. This encodes CASSIRSEKLFF.

To note about this clone: Its ends do not fully match the called genes, so a read error is possible. The V and J genes are TRBV29-1 and TRBJ2-1; 7 bases fit TRBD2. This CDR3 has 10 amino acids. Germline CDR1 and CDR2: SQVTM and ANQGSEA. CDR3: CGGGYNEQFF. The CDR3 region has the DNA TGTGGCGGGGGCTACAATGAGCAGTTCTTC.

The V gene is TRBV19, the J gene TRBJ1-4; D is uncertain. Germline values: CDR1 LNHDA, CDR2 SQIVND (reference sequence). The CDR3 loop spans 13 amino acids. V gave up 5 bases and J gave up 6 bases, with 10 bases separating them. The CDR3 DNA reads as TGTGCCAGTAGTTATGTCGTCGATGAAAAACTGTTTTTT. Protein sequence: CASSYVVDEKLFF.